The 13 T cell receptor beta chains in this list originate from one sample, sequenced in a study of OX40 agonist ivuxolimab in advanced cancers. Generated by immunoSEQ multiplex PCR, the TCRdb table keeps only in-frame clones and is missing some. The repertoire holds tens of thousands of clones, with about 88% as singletons. Sequencing used CD4+ or CD8+ T cells sorted from blood, obtained in a trial of the OX40 agonist ivuxolimab. Receptors were obtained from an adult with an advanced solid tumor such as melanoma, head and neck, liver or kidney cancer.

This clone was observed a handful of times. V usage is TRBV4-2 and J usage is TRBJ2-1, with no clear D. This CDR3 comprises 14 residues. Germline CDR1 LGHNA, CDR2 YNFKEQ. Trimming removed 3 bases at V and 9 bases at J, with 15 bases between. Here the CDR3 reads CASSQIRPGSEQFF. Written as DNA, the CDR3 is TGTGCCAGCAGCCAGATTCGACCCGGCAGTGAGCAGTTCTTC.

In its sample, this clone was seen a few times. The rearrangement uses TRBV19 and TRBJ2-3, with a weak D call TRBD2 (5 bases). There are 13 residues in the CDR3. CDR1 and CDR2 (germline): LNHDA, SQIVND (reference sequence). The V end was cut by 0 bases, the J end by 9 bases, with 10 bases between. CDR3 bases: TGTGCCAGTAGTATAGATGTGACGGGGACGCAGTATTTT. Protein product: CASSIDVTGTQYF. Supplemented by reference TRBV19 and TRBJ2-3, the full variable domain reads DGGITQSPKYLFRKEGQNVTLSCEQNLNHDAMYWYRQDPGQGLRLIYYSQIVNDFQKGDIAEGYSVSREKKESFPLTVTSAQKNPTAFYLCASSIDVTGTQYFGPGTRLTVL.

This chain connects TRBV6-5 to TRBJ2-7, with D possibly TRBD2 on 5 matching bases. The CDR3 runs 11 residues. Trimming cost V 6 bases and J 6 bases, with 9 bases left between them. Looked up from germline, CDR1 is MNHEY and CDR2 is SVGAGI. Here the CDR3 reads CASRDSGEQYF. CDR3 DNA sequence: TGTGCCAGCAGGGACTCGGGCGAGCAGTACTTC.

Relative to its sample, this clone is medium-sized. The J gene is TRBJ1-4, the V gene TRBV5-1; D uncertain. Germline CDR1 and CDR2: SGHRS and YFSETQ. V was trimmed by 7 bases and J by 0 bases, leaving 10 bases between them. The CDR3 is made up of 14 amino acids. This CDR3 reads CASGTRSTNEKLFF. The CDR3 bases are TGCGCCAGCGGTACTCGCTCAACTAATGAAAAACTGTTTTTT.

Comment on this clone: At one of its ends the junction is not consistent with the germline gene, which may arise from a read error. The gene calls are TRBV2 and TRBJ2-1, with D hard to call. The germline V gene has CDR1 SNHLY and CDR2 FYNNEI. CDR3 length: 13 amino acids. CDR3 protein: CASTPGAYNEQFF. The CDR3 nucleotides read TGTGCGAGCACCCCGGGCGCGTACAATGAGCAGTTCTTC.

The chain is built from TRBV6-6 and TRBJ2-3; D uncertain. CDR3 size: 13 residues. V gave up 7 bases and J gave up 1 base, with 9 bases separating them. The germline V gene encodes CDR1 MNHNY and CDR2 SVGAGI (reference sequence). CDR3 sequence (DNA): TGTGCCAGCATCGATACGGGCACAGATACGCAGTATTTT. Protein: CASIDTGTDTQYF.

This clone was observed once. This chain links TRBV11-2 with TRBJ2-7, with D perhaps matching TRBD2 (5 bases). The germline V gene encodes CDR1 SGHAT and CDR2 FQNNGV. The CDR3 sequence is 17 residues long. V lost 1 base, J lost 9 bases, and 25 bases lay in between. CDR3 region: CASSLGETILLSTAQYF. In DNA, the CDR3 is TGTGCCAGCAGCTTAGGAGAGACTATTCTCCTCTCTACTGCGCAGTACTTC. Full variable domain (missing parts from reference TRBV11-2 and TRBJ2-7): EAGVAQSPRYKIIEKRQSVAFWCNPISGHATLYWYQQILGQGPKLLIQFQNNGVVDDSQLPKDRFSAERLKGVDSTLKIQPAKLEDSAVYLCASSLGETILLSTAQYFGPGTRLTVT.

CDR3 DNA sequence: TGTGCCAGCAGTTTTTTACGGGACAGGGTTAACGAGCAGTACTTC. It codes for CASSFLRDRVNEQYF. This chain uses TRBV27 with TRBJ2-7, with TRBD1 matching over 9 bases. Germline CDR1 MNHEY, CDR2 SMNVEV (reference sequence). The CDR3 extends over 15 amino acids. V was pared by 3 bases and J by 5 bases, with 8 bases of the junction left unmatched.

In regard to this clone: The junction differs from germline at one of its ends, possibly a read error. This sequence joins TRBV10-3 and TRBJ1-2; TRBD1 might be the D (5 bases). In germline, CDR1 is ENHRY, CDR2 SYGVKD. The CDR3 has 15 amino acids. CDR3: CASSQFASGTYGYTF. For the CDR3, the DNA is TGTGCCAGCAGTCAATTCGCGTCCGGGACCTATGGCTACACCTTC.

The V call is TRBV10-1, the J call TRBJ2-7; D is undetermined. Looked up from germline, CDR1 is WNHNN and CDR2 is SYGVQD (reference sequence). The V and J ends lost 4 bases and 4 bases respectively, with 11 bases between them. The CDR3 consists of 13 residues. In DNA, the CDR3 is TGCGCCAGCAGTGTAGGGTTGGGGTACGAGCAGTACTTC. Translated: CASSVGLGYEQYF.

This clone has only one observation. The V call is TRBV7-9, the J call TRBJ2-1; 7 bases are a match to TRBD1. CDR3 length equals 13 residues. Germline V CDR1 and CDR2: SEHNR, FQNEAQ (reference sequence). The V segment lost 6 bases and the J segment 10 bases; nucleotides outside the gene matches: 9. As DNA, the CDR3 is TGTGCCAGCAGAGGACAGGCTCCGCGCGAGCAGTTCTTC. Residues: CASRGQAPREQFF.

This rearrangement joins TRBV28 to TRBJ2-1; D gene unclear. The CDR3 is made up of 15 amino acids. Germline V lookup: CDR1 MDHEN, CDR2 SYDVKM. V lost 6 bases, J lost 5 bases, and 17 bases lay in between. In DNA, the CDR3 is TGTGCCAGCAGACCATGGCCCCCGAACAACAATGAGCAGTTCTTC. This gives the protein CASRPWPPNNNEQFF.

The chain recombines TRBV6-1 with TRBJ2-7; the D gene is possibly TRBD1 (7 bases). Per germline, CDR1 MNHNS and CDR2 SASEGT. CDR3 size: 13 residues. V dropped 10 bases and J dropped 2 bases, with 15 bases sitting between them. The CDR3 coding sequence is TGTGCCACCAGGGGGGACAGAGCCTACGAGCAGTACTTC. Its protein product is CATRGDRAYEQYF.